This TCR beta chain was profiled in a study of vaccination effects on CD4 cells after COVID-19. Study results and caveats: Convalescent patients numbered few in the study; early post-infection timepoints were missing entirely.

Method: immunoSEQ multiplex PCR; TCRdb's copy keeps in-frame clones and lacks some. The top ten hold roughly 2.7% of the sample, which has 55,000 to 70,000 clones, roughly 80% seen once. About this clone: What it binds is not known.

The CDR3 is 16 amino acids. In germline, CDR1 is LGHDT, CDR2 YNNKEL (reference sequence). The V end lost 4 bases, the J end lost 0 bases, and 12 bases lay between the germline ends. In the ViraFEST assay, antigen-specific CD4+ clonotypes were identified by expansion after peptide-pool stimulation. Subsequent to less than 13 days of culture, CD4+ T cells were isolated. Both day 3 and day 7 saw half the medium replaced with IL-2 medium. The starting material was CD4+ T cells from PBMCs cultured with HCoV-229E spike peptides, obtained before COVID-19 vaccination. J is TRBJ2-2 and V is TRBV3-1 (or the pseudogene TRBV3-2); no clear D gene. This TCR was recovered from a human donor who received a COVID-19 vaccine. CDR3: CASSPTQTANTGELFF. In DNA, the CDR3 is TGTGCCAGCAGCCCAACCCAAACAGCGAACACCGGGGAGCTGTTTTTT.